This T cell receptor (beta chain) was recovered during a study of spatial heterogeneity in lung cancer. General study results and limits: For expanded intratumoral alpha and beta TCRs, counts tracked tumor mutation counts.

This clonotype came up many times. Its antigen is unknown. The length of the CDR3 is 16 residues. After removal of 3 bases from V and 2 bases from J, the junction contained 5 bases not matched to a gene. Germline-derived CDR1 and CDR2 are LNHDA and SQIVND (reference sequence). Regarding time point: sample taken at primary tumor resection. Each CDR3 protein is one row after TCRdb ran MiXCR on the 5' RACE reads. The table lists 4,100 or so distinct CDR3 sequences, approximately 8% of them singletons, with 10% to 15% in the top ten. The sample here was lung tumor tissue, taken at surgery. This receptor was identified in a male donor with early-stage non-small cell lung cancer. This sequence joins TRBV19 and TRBJ2-2; 8 bases agree with TRBD2. CDR3 DNA: TGTGCCAGTAGTATTCCGGCGGGGGGTAACACCGGGGAGCTGTTTTTT. This gives the protein CASSIPAGGNTGELFF.